The sample holds one count of the clone carrying this T cell receptor beta chain. Its specificity is not known. This entry belongs to a study of T cells in narcolepsy. Study context: Healthy controls were enrolled alongside patients with narcolepsy type 1 or type 2. The study, taken as a whole, reports: Comparing one patient's CSF and blood CD4+ clonotypes highlighted HCRT- and TRIB2-specific autoreactive clonotypes. Some memory CD4+ repertoires had no autoreactive clone sequences. Autoreactive clonotypes reportedly recurred in blood of same and different patients, not controls.

Measured with immunoSEQ multiplex PCR; TCRdb has only the in-frame clones, and not every one. The table records some 35,000 clones, roughly 86% of them present only once. The length of the CDR3 is 14 residues. J was trimmed by 6 bases and V by 7 bases; bases with no gene match: 9. Germline V gene data show CDR1 as MNHNS and CDR2 as SASEGT. The specimen was memory (CD45RA-) CD4+ T cells from blood. The chain employs TRBV6-1 and TRBJ2-1, with 7 positions matching TRBD1. The TCR sequence derives from a human donor in good health. The CDR3 region is CASKRDSYLNEQFF. In DNA form, the CDR3 reads TGTGCCAGCAAGAGGGACAGCTACCTCAATGAGCAGTTCTTC.